Below are 27 T cell receptor beta chains sequenced from a single sample in a study of response to subunit inactivated influenza vaccine. In TCRdb, the RT-PCR reads were re-called with MiXCR into one record per CDR3 protein. The repertoire holds about 800,000 distinct CDR3 sequences, with around 20% as singletons. This sample comprised PBMCs from blood, obtained roughly 5 days after vaccination. All receptors derive from a man in his forties or fifties who received an inactivated influenza vaccine.

The CDR3 is CASSFGRSAKNIQYF. The CDR3 coding sequence is TGCGCCAGCAGCTTCGGCAGATCGGCCAAAAACATTCAGTACTTC. The chain recombines TRBV5-1 with TRBJ2-4; D remains ambiguous. The CDR3 spans 15 residues. Per the germline V gene, CDR1 is SGHRS and CDR2 is YFSETQ. V was pared by 2 bases and J by 1 base, with 10 bases between.

The V call is TRBV6-2 or TRBV6-3, the J call TRBJ2-2; D not certain. The CDR3 covers 14 residues. Germline V gene data show CDR1 as MNHEY and CDR2 as SVGEGT. The germline V and J ends were trimmed by 4 bases and 5 bases, with 11 bases remaining between them. CDR3 sequence: CASSSVKGTGELFF. In nucleotides, the CDR3 is TGTGCCAGCAGTTCAGTCAAGGGAACCGGGGAGCTGTTTTTT.

This clonotype was counted only a few times. The chain employs TRBV4-1 and TRBJ2-1; D uncertain. This CDR3 comprises 17 residues. Trimming shortened V by 0 bases and J by 0 bases, and 12 bases separated the two germline ends. Germline CDR1 and CDR2: MGHRA and YSYEKL. The chain's CDR3 is CASSQELDPHSYNEQFF. CDR3 coding DNA: TGCGCCAGCAGCCAAGAGTTGGACCCCCACTCCTACAATGAGCAGTTCTTC.

J is TRBJ1-5 and V is TRBV7-2, with a weak D call TRBD1 (6 bases). Looked up from germline, CDR1 is SGHTA and CDR2 is FQGNSA. The CDR3 has 15 amino acids. V lost 4 bases, J lost 3 bases, and 13 bases lay in between. The CDR3 DNA reads as TGTGCCAGCAGCTATTCGTACAGGGTCAATCAGCCCCAGCATTTT. It encodes CASSYSYRVNQPQHF.

The V call is TRBV7-2, the J call TRBJ2-1; 8 bases are a match to TRBD2. This CDR3 region has 16 residues. Germline V CDR1 and CDR2: SGHTA, FQGNSA. J gave up 9 bases and V 6 bases, and 16 bases lay outside the gene matches. The CDR3 loop is CASSSHGASGYFEQFF. The CDR3 coding sequence is TGTGCCAGCAGTTCACACGGGGCTAGCGGGTACTTTGAGCAGTTCTTC. Combining the CDR3 with reference TRBV7-2 and TRBJ2-1 gives the whole variable domain GAGVSQSPSNKVTEKGKDVELRCDPISGHTALYWYRQSLGQGLEFLIYFQGNSAPDKSGLPSDRFSAERTGGSVSTLTIQRTQQEDSAVYLCASSSHGASGYFEQFFGPGTRLTVL.

This clonotype occurred a few times. This chain connects TRBV2 to TRBJ2-1; D gene uncertain. The CDR3 is made up of 12 amino acids. The V end lost 8 bases, the J end lost 4 bases, and 9 bases lay between the germline ends. The germline V gene encodes CDR1 SNHLY and CDR2 FYNNEI. CDR3 sequence: CASQTEYNEQFF. The CDR3 coding sequence is TGTGCCAGCCAGACTGAATACAATGAGCAGTTCTTC. The whole variable domain, filled in from reference TRBV2 and TRBJ2-1, reads EPEVTQTPSHQVTQMGQEVILRCVPISNHLYFYWYRQILGQKVEFLVSFYNNEISEKSEIFDDQFSVERPDGSNFTLKIRSTKLEDSAMYFCASQTEYNEQFFGPGTRLTVL.

This clonotype was counted ten times or more. The J gene is TRBJ2-5, the V gene TRBV20-1; 8 bases align to TRBD1. The germline gives CDR1 DFQATT, CDR2 SNEGSKA (reference sequence). Losses at the gene ends were 0 bases for V and 4 bases for J; bases not matched to a gene: 10. The CDR3 is 16 residues long. The CDR3 loop is CSARDQRTGQRETQYF. CDR3 in DNA: TGCAGTGCTAGAGATCAGAGGACAGGGCAACGAGAGACCCAGTACTTC.

This clonotype was counted only a few times. The rearrangement joins TRBV7-9 to TRBJ2-5; no clear D. Trimming took off 0 bases at V and 6 bases at J, with 11 bases between the two ends. The germline CDR1 and CDR2 sequences are SEHNR and FQNEAQ (reference sequence). The CDR3 covers 14 residues. The CDR3 region is CASSLADSLQTQYF. The DNA for the CDR3 is TGTGCCAGCAGCTTAGCTGACTCCCTGCAGACCCAGTACTTC. Full variable domain (remainder filled in from reference TRBV7-9 and TRBJ2-5): DTGVSQNPRHKITKRGQNVTFRCDPISEHNRLYWYRQTLGQGPEFLTYFQNEAQLEKSRLLSDRFSAERPKGSFSTLEIQRTEQGDSAMYLCASSLADSLQTQYFGPGTRLLVL.

The chain couples TRBV28 to TRBJ2-3; 13 bases are shared with TRBD2. Germline assignment: CDR1 MDHEN and CDR2 SYDVKM. The V and J ends lost 1 base and 2 bases, in that order; junction bases with no gene match: 3. The CDR3 spans 17 residues. In nucleotides, the CDR3 is TGTGCCAGCAGTTTATTTACTAGCGGGAGGGTCACAGATACGCAGTATTTT. Translating it yields CASSLFTSGRVTDTQYF.

V gene TRBV7-9 combines with J gene TRBJ2-5; D may be TRBD1 (6 bases). Germline CDR1 SEHNR, CDR2 FQNEAQ (reference sequence). This CDR3 region has 13 residues. V lost 6 bases and J 2 bases, leaving 10 bases between the germline ends. CDR3 coding DNA: TGTGCCAGCAGAAGGGACATACAAGAGACCCAGTACTTC. Protein sequence: CASRRDIQETQYF.

CDR3 protein: CASRKDSFPLNSPLHF. For the CDR3, the DNA is TGTGCCAGCAGAAAGGACAGCTTCCCATTGAATTCACCCCTCCACTTT. This chain joins TRBV6-1 and TRBJ1-6, with D perhaps matching TRBD1 (6 bases). CDR1 and CDR2 from the germline V gene are MNHNS and SASEGT. This CDR3 comprises 16 residues. The V gene lost 6 bases and the J gene lost 7 bases, with 19 bases spanning the gap.

This clonotype has a count of ten or more. CDR3 region: CASSQDSGSYQETQYF. CDR3 in DNA: TGCGCCAGCAGCCAAGATAGCGGGAGCTACCAAGAGACCCAGTACTTC. The chain joins TRBV4-3 to TRBJ2-5; 9 bases agree with TRBD2. The J segment lost 0 bases and the V segment lost 0 bases, leaving 2 bases of the junction unmatched. CDR3 length: 16 residues. Per the germline V gene, CDR1 is LGHNA and CDR2 is YSLEER.

The J gene is TRBJ2-6, the V gene TRBV5-1, with D hard to call. V was clipped by 2 bases and J by 4 bases, with 10 bases between them. This CDR3 comprises 15 residues. Germline V lookup: CDR1 SGHRS, CDR2 YFSETQ. DNA of the CDR3: TGCGCCAGCAGCTTTTTCCCGCGGGGGGCCAACGTCCTGACTTTC. Its protein is CASSFFPRGANVLTF.

Ten or more counts support this clonotype. In DNA, the CDR3 is TGTGCCAGCAGCTTATTTAGCGTTCTAGAGACCCAGTACTTC. Translation gives CASSLFSVLETQYF. The chain combines TRBV7-8 with TRBJ2-5, with D tentatively TRBD2 (5 bases). This CDR3 has 14 amino acids. Trimming stripped 2 bases from V and 4 bases from J, with 11 bases between. Looked up from germline, CDR1 is SGHVS and CDR2 is FQNEAQ.

This clonotype was recorded many times. The rearrangement links TRBV4-3 to TRBJ2-2; D perhaps matches TRBD2 (6 bases). The CDR3 extends over 19 amino acids. The ends were cut back, 1 base at V and 4 bases at J, with 22 bases in the middle. Per germline, CDR1 LGHNA and CDR2 YSLEER. For the CDR3, the DNA is TGCGCCAGCAGCCAAGGGTATCGCAGGCCCCCCGGGGGCACCGGGGAGCTGTTTTTT. The encoded protein is CASSQGYRRPPGGTGELFF.

This clonotype was found a few times. The genes are TRBV15 and TRBJ2-3; D possibly corresponds to TRBD2 (5 bases). CDR1 and CDR2 from the germline V gene are LNHNV and YYDKDF (reference sequence). This CDR3 contains 18 residues. Trimming removed 0 bases from V and 3 bases from J, with 19 bases in between. CDR3 DNA sequence: TGTGCCACCAGCAGAGATTGGAGGACGCGCGCAATAACAGATACGCAGTATTTT. Residues: CATSRDWRTRAITDTQYF.

The rearrangement joins TRBV5-4 to TRBJ2-3, with TRBD1 as a possible D gene (6 bases). Trimming cost V 1 base and J 5 bases, with 14 bases left between them. Germline V gene lookup returns CDR1 SGHNT and CDR2 YYREEE (reference sequence). This CDR3 has 15 residues. The CDR3 here is CASSLYTGKLDTQYF. Written as DNA, the CDR3 is TGTGCCAGCAGCTTGTATACAGGGAAACTAGATACGCAGTATTTT.

The chain is built from TRBV28 and TRBJ2-6, with D uncertain. The CDR3 is 15 residues long. Germline CDR1 and CDR2: MDHEN and SYDVKM. The V and J ends lost 5 bases and 1 base respectively, with 9 bases between them. CDR3 DNA: TGTGCCAGCAGTCCCTTCCGGTCTGGGGCCAACGTCCTGACTTTC. It encodes CASSPFRSGANVLTF.

This clonotype was observed many times. The V call is TRBV7-9, the J call TRBJ1-1; possible D gene TRBD1, 5 bases. The CDR3 covers 12 residues. CDR1 SEHNR and CDR2 FQNEAQ come from the germline V gene (reference sequence). Trimming cost V 1 base and J 7 bases, with 7 bases left between them. The CDR3 DNA reads as TGTGCCAGCAGCTTAGTTAGGGGTGAAGCTTTCTTT. It encodes CASSLVRGEAFF.

The genes are TRBV20-1 and TRBJ2-7, with 12 bases aligning to TRBD2. Germline CDR1 DFQATT, CDR2 SNEGSKA (reference sequence). The CDR3 covers 16 residues. V was pared by 0 bases and J by 2 bases, with 5 bases of the junction left unmatched. The chain's CDR3 is CSARDTTSGRPYEQYF. CDR3 bases: TGCAGTGCTAGAGACACGACTAGCGGGAGACCCTACGAGCAGTACTTC.

V and J are TRBV21-1 and TRBJ2-7; the D segment call TRBD2 is taken from the table without a DNA check. TRBV21-1 is classified as a pseudogene. This CDR3 has 20 residues. CDR3 protein: CASSIRSGTSGRESSYEQYF. In DNA form, the CDR3 reads TGTGCCAGCAGCATTAGGAGCGGGACTAGCGGGAGGGAGAGCTCCTACGAGCAGTACTTC.

This chain joins TRBV12-3 or TRBV12-4 and TRBJ1-4; TRBD1 matches 7 bases. Trimming cost V 6 bases and J 7 bases; bases outside gene matches: 5. The CDR3 has 13 residues. CDR3 region: CASRLTGPEKLFF. The CDR3 nucleotides are TGTGCCAGCAGGTTGACAGGGCCTGAAAAACTGTTTTTT.

This clonotype appeared many times. The rearrangement links TRBV4-3 to TRBJ2-2, with D possibly matching TRBD2 (6 bases). Germline CDR1 is LGHNA and CDR2 is YSLEER. CDR3 length equals 17 residues. Trimming stripped 2 bases from V and 1 base from J, with 14 bases between. CDR3 amino acids: CASSQLTAGMNTGELFF. CDR3 in DNA: TGCGCCAGCAGCCAACTTACGGCGGGGATGAACACCGGGGAGCTGTTTTTT.

This clonotype has ten or more counts. This chain joins TRBV6-1 and TRBJ1-1, with D maybe TRBD1 (6 bases). The V gene's germline CDR1 is MNHNS and CDR2 SASEGT. CDR3 size: 16 residues. V was trimmed by 6 bases and J by 1 base, leaving 18 bases between them. The CDR3 region is CASRTGTTRGNTEAFF. The DNA for the CDR3 is TGTGCCAGCAGGACCGGGACAACAAGGGGGAACACTGAAGCTTTCTTT.

This clonotype has just a few counts. The chain couples TRBV6-2 or TRBV6-3 to TRBJ2-7; D gene ambiguous. The CDR3 runs 12 residues. The germline CDR1 and CDR2 sequences are MNHEY and SVGEGT. V gave up 4 bases and J gave up 5 bases, with 9 bases separating them. The CDR3 is CASSSYGNEQYF. In nucleotides, the CDR3 is TGTGCCAGCAGTTCCTACGGAAACGAGCAGTACTTC.

J is TRBJ2-2 and V is TRBV5-1; 8 nucleotides align to TRBD1. Germline V gene sequence: CDR1 SGHRS, CDR2 YFSETQ. The V gene end was trimmed by 4 bases and the J gene end by 3 bases; junction bases not matched to a gene: 5. The CDR3 extends over 15 amino acids. The CDR3 here is CASSPGQEYTGELFF. In nucleotides, the CDR3 is TGCGCCAGCAGCCCGGGACAGGAATACACCGGGGAGCTGTTTTTT. Full variable domain (rest looked up from reference TRBV5-1 and TRBJ2-2): KAGVTQTPRYLIKTRGQQVTLSCSPISGHRSVSWYQQTPGQGLQFLFEYFSETQRNKGNFPGRFSGRQFSNSRSEMNVSTLELGDSALYLCASSPGQEYTGELFFGEGSRLTVL.

This clonotype has only a few counts. A read error may produce the germline difference seen at one junction end. DNA for the CDR3: TGCGCCAGCAGCCAAGGGGAGCAGGGCAATTTACCCCTCCACTTT. This codes for CASSQGEQGNLPLHF. The V call is TRBV4-3, the J call TRBJ1-6, with a possible D match to TRBD1 (5 bases). CDR1 LGHNA and CDR2 YSLEER come from the germline V gene. CDR3 length: 15 residues.